This T cell receptor beta chain was sequenced during a study of blood T cell repertoires in COVID-19 (dated by TCRdb to the early 2020s). With regard to the full study: Samples covering the acute and convalescent phases of COVID-19 were provided by collaborators in the United States, Italy and Spain. Subjects who had been exposed to COVID-19, were actively infected with it, or had recovered from it provided the deeply sampled blood TCRbeta repertoires that made up the dataset. The repertoires were released in a freely available public database intended as a resource for research on the immune response to SARS-CoV-2. Nearly every sample came with metadata listing a de-identified subject ID, COVID-19 status, age in years and sex. Samples came from the ongoing ImmuneRACE study (first 160 participants) plus 1,254 subjects from 6 global collaborators. Where available, HLA class I and class II types were obtained from metadata supplied by the sample provider rather than from assay-based typing. The material from the prospective study consisted of cDNA or gDNA derived from T cells, B-cell-depleted T cells, or PBMCs.

The immunoSEQ Assay, a bias-controlled multiplex PCR, was used to amplify TCRbeta CDR3 regions from genomic DNA. Concerning the study's data processing: The number of nucleated cells in each sample was estimated by amplification of reference gene primers within the assay. Sequence reads were collapsed and filtered to measure the absolute abundance of every unique TCRbeta CDR3 rearrangement. Productive Simpson clonality was computed per sample as the square root of Simpson's diversity index over productive rearrangements. TCRdb's version of the immuneACCESS table is confined to in-frame rearrangements and falls short of the full clone set. An unresolved V gene accounts for under half of the shortfall where checked; the remainder is of unknown origin. D and trimming come from the DNA, and the V and J calls and clone size come from that table. This sample lists roughly 230,000 clones; approximately 86% were detected once. In total, the top ten clones hold around 3.3% of the sample.

What the work shows at the level of the full study, not this receptor alone: The quantity of clinical and demographic metadata differed by source and by participant and was supplied without curation.

Whole blood was collected in K2EDTA tubes by collaborating institutions according to the institutions' own protocols. Collaborator samples were shipped for TCRbeta analysis as frozen whole blood, isolated PBMCs, or DNA extracted from either sample type. In the case of this clone: Its target antigen remains unknown. Qualities for individual bases were not recorded, and no much larger clone is one base off.

V is clipped by 0 bases and J by 5 bases, and the sequence between their germline boundaries is 12 bases long. Taken from the germline V gene, the CDR1 and CDR2 loops are SGHRS and YFSETQ. The CDR3 contains 14 residues, cysteine and phenylalanine counted. Only the CDR3 portion is preserved as DNA: 42 bases, with reading frame beginning at the first base. The receptor was derived from a woman of 80 years or more with acute or convalescent COVID-19. The chain links TRBV5-1 with TRBJ2-7; a tentative D match to TRBD1 spans 5 bases. The sequencing input was peripheral blood. The CDR3 has the sequence CASSLGGRVDEQYF. The DNA is TGCGCCAGCAGCTTGGGGGGCAGGGTCGACGAGCAGTACTTC.